This paragraph covers one T cell receptor beta chain sequence. The sample is drawn from a study of cytomegalovirus exposure and HLA in healthy donors. Overall study context: HLA-typed donors were the source of 83 million or so unique TCRs held in an early data release.

Researchers ran the PCR with 60 Vbeta and 13 Jbeta primers. The method was immunoSEQ multiplex PCR; TCRdb's version includes in-frame clones alone and lacks a portion of them. The sample includes fewer than 85,000 clones. The CDR3 covers 20 residues. The germline V and J ends were trimmed by 5 bases and 1 base, with 24 bases remaining between them. Germline CDR1 and CDR2: LNHDA and SQIVND (reference sequence). Participants comprised healthy donors of bone marrow. The sequenced sample was PBMCs. This rearrangement joins TRBV19 to TRBJ1-6; D is unresolved. This receptor was obtained from a man aged 50-59 years in good health and CMV-seropositive. This chain's CDR3 is CASSLNLADFLKSYNSPLHF. For the CDR3, the DNA is TGTGCCAGTAGTCTAAACCTCGCGGATTTTCTTAAATCCTATAATTCACCCCTCCACTTT.